This TCR beta chain was captured in a study of a mutant IDH1 vaccine in newly diagnosed glioma (dated by TCRdb to 2020 to 2023). Notes on the research overall: In the chemotherapy-containing groups, vaccination started alongside temozolomide cycles, whereas in patients who had radiotherapy alone it started 4-6 weeks after radiotherapy. Of the approximately 32 treated patients, approximately 62% were male and approximately 40% were female, and the mean age was approximately 41 years. Prior to enrollment, patients had been given standard therapy consisting of radiotherapy alone, temozolomide alone, or radiochemotherapy with temozolomide, with the combination given to most patients. The week-35 safety follow-up was designated visit V12, and the week-47 end of study was designated visit V13. Six visits were used for peripheral blood collection: V03 (baseline), V05, V07, V10, V12 and V13. For exploratory analyses, longitudinal TCRB deep sequencing was carried out in about 26 treated patients wherever samples were available.

On this clone: Its antigen is unknown. No base-level quality is on record; no much larger clone is a single base apart.

Receptor amplification or capture employed the immunoSEQ multiplex PCR assay. Following the manufacturer's protocol, the hsTCRB Kit was used to amplify rearranged TCR beta chain sequences. An Illumina MiSeq was used to sequence the TCRB libraries. Per the original workflow: The kit vendor's proprietary platform handled demultiplexing, trimming and gene mapping. The clones in this table, taken by TCRdb from immuneACCESS, are in-frame only. Not every clone is retained; where verified, under half of the shortfall comes from an unresolved V gene, and the cause of the rest is unknown. From that table come the V and J calls and clone size; the DNA was used to work out D and trimming. This sample has 69,000 or so clones in its table, and about 88% of those were observed once. The leading ten clones occupy roughly 2% of the sample. Overall study outcomes, separate from this receptor: According to the authors, sample limitations meant that analyses of patient blood samples could not be reproduced. Selection of PBMC samples for TCRB deep sequencing was based on availability. Immune responses induced by the vaccine were seen in around 94% of patients across multiple MHC alleles. Pseudoprogression seemed to be unrelated to changes in the top peripheral T cell clonotypes found by TCRB sequencing.

CDR1 SGDLS and CDR2 YYNGEE were looked up in the germline V gene. Measured from the cysteine to the phenylalanine, the CDR3 is 14 residues long. CDR3 DNA only is kept here, 42 bases in frame from base 1. At the junction V is shortened by 4 bases and J by 2 bases, with 12 bases in between. This sample's time point label indicates: week 35, safety follow-up. A 20-mer mutant IDH1 peptide at 300 micrograms in Montanide made up each vaccine dose, which was injected subcutaneously together with topical imiquimod. Patients were given eight vaccinations, in weeks 1, 3, 5, 7, 11, 15, 19 and 23, which matched visits V03 through V10. Donors had newly diagnosed WHO grade 3 or 4 IDH1-mutant astrocytomas with loss of nuclear ATRX. The samples were drawn from NOA16, a multicentre, single-arm, open-label phase I trial in Germany that tested a mutant IDH1 peptide vaccine in humans for the first time. The DNeasy Blood and Tissue Kit was used to extract genomic DNA from EDTA blood for TCRB sequencing.

The sequence links TRBV9 to TRBJ1-1; possibly the D gene is TRBD1, per 5 matching bases. The starting material was PBMCs, obtained from a glioma patient whose treatment included an IDH1 peptide vaccine. The TCR was taken from a young man with glioma. The DNA is TGTGCCAGCAGCCCCCAGACAGCCAACACTGAAGCTTTCTTT. This encodes CASSPQTANTEAFF. The entire variable domain, with the stretches around the CDR3 drawn from the reference TRBV9 and TRBJ1-1 proteins, is DSGVTQTPKHLITATGQRVTLRCSPRSGDLSVYWYQQSLDQGLQFLIQYYNGEERAKGNILERFSAQQFPDLHSELNLSSLELGDSALYFCASSPQTANTEAFFGQGTRLTVV.